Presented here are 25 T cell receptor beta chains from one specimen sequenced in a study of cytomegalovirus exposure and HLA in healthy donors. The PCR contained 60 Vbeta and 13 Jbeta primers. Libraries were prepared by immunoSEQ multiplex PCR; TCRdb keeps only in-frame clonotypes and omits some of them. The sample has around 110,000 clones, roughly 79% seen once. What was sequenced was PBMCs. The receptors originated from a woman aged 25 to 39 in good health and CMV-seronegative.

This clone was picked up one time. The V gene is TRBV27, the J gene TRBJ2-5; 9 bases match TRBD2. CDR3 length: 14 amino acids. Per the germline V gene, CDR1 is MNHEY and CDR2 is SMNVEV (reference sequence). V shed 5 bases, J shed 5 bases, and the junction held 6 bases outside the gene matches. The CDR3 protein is CASSPSGRTETQYF. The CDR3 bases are TGTGCCAGCAGTCCCAGCGGGAGGACTGAGACCCAGTACTTC.

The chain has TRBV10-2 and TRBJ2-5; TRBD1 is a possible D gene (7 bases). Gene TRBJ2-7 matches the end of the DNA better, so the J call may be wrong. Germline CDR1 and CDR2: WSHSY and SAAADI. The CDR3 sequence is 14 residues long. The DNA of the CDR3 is TGCGCCACCGCGCGGGACAGAGGTTCCTACGAGCAGTACTTC. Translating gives CATARDRGSYEQYF.

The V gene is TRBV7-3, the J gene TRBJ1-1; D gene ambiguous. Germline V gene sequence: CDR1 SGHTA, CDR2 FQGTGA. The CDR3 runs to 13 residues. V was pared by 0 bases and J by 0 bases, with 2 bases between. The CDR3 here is CASSLTMNTEAFF. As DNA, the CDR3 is TGTGCCAGCAGCTTAACTATGAACACTGAAGCTTTCTTT.

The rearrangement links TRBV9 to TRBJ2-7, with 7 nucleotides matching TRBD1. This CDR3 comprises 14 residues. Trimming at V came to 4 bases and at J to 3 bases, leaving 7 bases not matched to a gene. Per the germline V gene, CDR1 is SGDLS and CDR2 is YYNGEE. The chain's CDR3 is CASSPRTGFYEQYF. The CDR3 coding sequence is TGTGCCAGCAGCCCCCGGACAGGATTCTACGAGCAGTACTTC.

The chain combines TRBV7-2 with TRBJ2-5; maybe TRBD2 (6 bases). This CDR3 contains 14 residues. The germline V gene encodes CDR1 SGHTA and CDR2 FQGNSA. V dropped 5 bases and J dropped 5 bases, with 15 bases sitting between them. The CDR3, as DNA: TGTGCCAGCAGCCCCCGGGGAGGAGGGGAGACCCAGTACTTC. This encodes CASSPRGGGETQYF.

CDR3 nucleotides: TGTGCCAGCAGCCCAGGAGGGTACAATGAGCAGTTCTTC. It codes for CASSPGGYNEQFF. The chain recombines TRBV9 with TRBJ2-1; D might be TRBD2 (6 bases). Germline-derived CDR1 and CDR2 are SGDLS and YYNGEE. Trimming cost V 4 bases and J 4 bases, with 9 bases left between them. This CDR3 comprises 13 residues.

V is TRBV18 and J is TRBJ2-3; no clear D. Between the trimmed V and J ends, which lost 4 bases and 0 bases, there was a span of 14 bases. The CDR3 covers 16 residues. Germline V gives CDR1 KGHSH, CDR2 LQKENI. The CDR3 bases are TGTGCCAGCTCACATTCAGCTAGTCCGAGCACAGATACGCAGTATTTT. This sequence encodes CASSHSASPSTDTQYF.

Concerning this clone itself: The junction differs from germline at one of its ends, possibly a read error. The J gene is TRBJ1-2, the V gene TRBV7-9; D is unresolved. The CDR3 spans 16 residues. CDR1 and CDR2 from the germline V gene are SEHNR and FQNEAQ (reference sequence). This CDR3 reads CSSSLSTVLLDYGYTF. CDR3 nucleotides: TGTTCCAGCAGCTTAAGCACGGTCCTCCTAGACTATGGCTACACCTTC.

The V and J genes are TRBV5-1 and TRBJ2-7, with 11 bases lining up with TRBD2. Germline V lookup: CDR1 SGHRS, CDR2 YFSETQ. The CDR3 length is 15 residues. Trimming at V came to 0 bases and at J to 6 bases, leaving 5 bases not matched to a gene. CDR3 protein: CASSLALAGVSEQYF. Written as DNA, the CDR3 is TGCGCCAGCAGCTTGGCACTAGCGGGAGTTAGCGAGCAGTACTTC.

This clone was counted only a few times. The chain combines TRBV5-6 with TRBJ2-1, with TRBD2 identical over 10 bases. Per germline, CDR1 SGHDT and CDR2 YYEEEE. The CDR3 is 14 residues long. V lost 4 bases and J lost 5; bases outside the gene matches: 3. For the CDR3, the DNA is TGTGCCAGCAGCGATCTAGCGGGAGACAATGAGCAGTTCTTC. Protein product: CASSDLAGDNEQFF.

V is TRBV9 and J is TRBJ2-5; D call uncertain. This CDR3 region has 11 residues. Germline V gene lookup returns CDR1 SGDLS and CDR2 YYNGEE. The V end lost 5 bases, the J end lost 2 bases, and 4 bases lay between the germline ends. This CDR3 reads CASRSQETQYF. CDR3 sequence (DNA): TGTGCCAGCAGGAGTCAAGAGACCCAGTACTTC.

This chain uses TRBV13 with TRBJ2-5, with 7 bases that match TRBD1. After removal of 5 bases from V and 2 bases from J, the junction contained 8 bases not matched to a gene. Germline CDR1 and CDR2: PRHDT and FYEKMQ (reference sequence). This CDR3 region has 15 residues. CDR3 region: CASSQDGTVQETQYF. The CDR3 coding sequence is TGTGCCAGCAGCCAGGACGGGACAGTACAAGAGACCCAGTACTTC.

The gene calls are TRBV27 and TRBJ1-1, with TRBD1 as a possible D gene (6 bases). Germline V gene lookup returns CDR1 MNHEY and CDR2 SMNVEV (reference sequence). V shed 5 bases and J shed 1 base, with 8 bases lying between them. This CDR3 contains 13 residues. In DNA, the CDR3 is TGTGCCAGCAGTATACAGGGGAACACTGAAGCTTTCTTT. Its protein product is CASSIQGNTEAFF.

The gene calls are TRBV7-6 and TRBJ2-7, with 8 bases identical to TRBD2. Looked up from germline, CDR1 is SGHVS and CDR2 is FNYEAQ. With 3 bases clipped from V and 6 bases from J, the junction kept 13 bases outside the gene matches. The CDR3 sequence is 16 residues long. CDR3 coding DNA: TGTGCCAGCAGCTTTGGGGTTAGTATGGCGGGAGGCGAGCAGTACTTC. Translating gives CASSFGVSMAGGEQYF.

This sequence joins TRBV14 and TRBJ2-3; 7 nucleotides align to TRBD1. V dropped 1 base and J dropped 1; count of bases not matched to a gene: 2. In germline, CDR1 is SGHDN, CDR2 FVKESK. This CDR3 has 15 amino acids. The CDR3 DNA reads TGTGCCAGCAGCCAAGTTCAGGGGGGCACAGATACGCAGTATTTT. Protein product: CASSQVQGGTDTQYF.

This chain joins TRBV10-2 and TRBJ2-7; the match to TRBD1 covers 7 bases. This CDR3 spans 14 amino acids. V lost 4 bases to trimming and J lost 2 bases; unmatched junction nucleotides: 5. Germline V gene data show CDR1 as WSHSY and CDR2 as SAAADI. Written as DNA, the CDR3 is TGCGCCAGCAGTGTCGGGCAGGGGGCCTACGAGCAGTACTTC. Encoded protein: CASSVGQGAYEQYF.

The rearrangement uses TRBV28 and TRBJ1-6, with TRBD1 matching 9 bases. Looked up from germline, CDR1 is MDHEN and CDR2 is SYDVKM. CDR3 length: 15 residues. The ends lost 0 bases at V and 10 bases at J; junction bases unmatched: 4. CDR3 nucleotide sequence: TGTGCCAGCAGTTTATGGGGACAGGGCGGATCACCCCTCCACTTT. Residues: CASSLWGQGGSPLHF.

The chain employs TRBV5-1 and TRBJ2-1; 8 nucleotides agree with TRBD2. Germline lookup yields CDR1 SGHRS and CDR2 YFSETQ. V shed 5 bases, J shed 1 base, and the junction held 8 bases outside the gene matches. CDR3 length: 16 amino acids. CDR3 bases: TGCGCCAGCAGAGTCTCCGGGAGGGTTTCCTACAATGAGCAGTTCTTC. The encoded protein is CASRVSGRVSYNEQFF. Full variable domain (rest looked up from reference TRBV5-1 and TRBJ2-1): KAGVTQTPRYLIKTRGQQVTLSCSPISGHRSVSWYQQTPGQGLQFLFEYFSETQRNKGNFPGRFSGRQFSNSRSEMNVSTLELGDSALYLCASRVSGRVSYNEQFFGPGTRLTVL.

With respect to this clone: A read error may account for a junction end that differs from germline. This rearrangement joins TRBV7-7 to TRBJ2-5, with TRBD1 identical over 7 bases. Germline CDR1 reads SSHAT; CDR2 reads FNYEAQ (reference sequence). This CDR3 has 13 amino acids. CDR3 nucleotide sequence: TGTGCTAGCAGCTCCGACAGGGAAGAGACCCAGTACTTC. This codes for CASSSDREETQYF. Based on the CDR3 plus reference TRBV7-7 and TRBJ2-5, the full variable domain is GAGVSQSPRYKVTKRGQDVTLRCDPISSHATLYWYQQALGQGPEFLTYFNYEAQPDKSGLPSDRFSAERPEGSISTLTIQRTEQRDSAMYRCASSSDREETQYFGPGTRLLVL.

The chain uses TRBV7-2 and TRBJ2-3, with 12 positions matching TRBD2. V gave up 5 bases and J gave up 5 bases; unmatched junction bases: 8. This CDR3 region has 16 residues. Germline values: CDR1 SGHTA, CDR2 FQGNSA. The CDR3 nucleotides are TGTGCCAGCAGCACCAGACTAGCGGGAGTAAGAGATACGCAGTATTTT. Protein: CASSTRLAGVRDTQYF.

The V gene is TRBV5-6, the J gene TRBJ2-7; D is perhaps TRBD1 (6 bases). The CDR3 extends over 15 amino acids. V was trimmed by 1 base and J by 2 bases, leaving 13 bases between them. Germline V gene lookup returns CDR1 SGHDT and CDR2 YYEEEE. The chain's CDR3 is CASSLFQGLPYEQYF. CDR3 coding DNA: TGTGCCAGCAGCTTGTTTCAGGGGCTCCCCTACGAGCAGTACTTC.

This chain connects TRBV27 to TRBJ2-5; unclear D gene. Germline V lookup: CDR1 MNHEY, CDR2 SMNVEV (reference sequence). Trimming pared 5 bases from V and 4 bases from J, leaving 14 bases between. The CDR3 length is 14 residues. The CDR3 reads CASSVLGPGETQYF. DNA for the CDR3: TGTGCCAGCAGTGTCCTAGGCCCTGGAGAGACCCAGTACTTC.

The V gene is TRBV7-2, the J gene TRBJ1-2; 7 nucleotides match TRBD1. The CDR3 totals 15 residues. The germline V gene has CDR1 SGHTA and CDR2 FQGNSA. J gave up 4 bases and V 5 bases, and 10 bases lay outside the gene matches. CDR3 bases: TGTGCCAGCAGCACTCGGCGGGACAGCCCCTATGGCTACACCTTC. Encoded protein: CASSTRRDSPYGYTF.

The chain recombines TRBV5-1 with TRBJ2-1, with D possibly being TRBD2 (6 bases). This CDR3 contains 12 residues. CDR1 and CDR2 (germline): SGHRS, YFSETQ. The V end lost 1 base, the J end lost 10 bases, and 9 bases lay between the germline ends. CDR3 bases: TGCGCCAGCAGCTTGTCTGGGAGGGAGCAGTTCTTC. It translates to CASSLSGREQFF.

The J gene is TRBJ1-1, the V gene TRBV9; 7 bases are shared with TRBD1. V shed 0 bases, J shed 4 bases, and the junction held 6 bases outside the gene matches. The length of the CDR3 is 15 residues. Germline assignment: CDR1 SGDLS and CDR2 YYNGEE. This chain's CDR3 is CASSVEEGAGTEAFF. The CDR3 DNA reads TGTGCCAGCAGCGTAGAAGAGGGGGCGGGCACTGAAGCTTTCTTT.